A selection of T cell receptor beta chains follows, all from one sample in a study of T cells expressing NK-cell markers. For each CDR3 protein, TCRdb gives one entry from its re-call of the 5' RACE reads, without DNA. The sample includes 350,000 to 400,000 distinct CDR3 sequences. Sequenced sample: blood T cells: a sorted CD56 or NKG2C T cell subset, CD4+ or CD8+ T cells, or bulk PBMC T cells (not recorded which). Receptors originate from a woman in her forties or fifties in good health. CDR3s include the opening cysteine and the closing phenylalanine or tryptophan. Each record gives: V gene, J gene, CDR3 protein.

TRBV10-3	TRBJ1-5	CAISESGWDSNQPQHF
TRBV12-3/TRBV12-4	TRBJ2-7	CASSFGRGAGEQYF
TRBV9	TRBJ2-1	CASSVDVGGVSSYNEQFF
TRBV15	TRBJ2-6	CATRKNRDGANVLTF
TRBV7-9	TRBJ2-1	CASSSGFGSYNEQFF
TRBV2	TRBJ1-5	CASSEVVTGSQPQHF
TRBV6-1	TRBJ1-2	CASSPIGYGYTF
TRBV24-1	TRBJ2-5	CATSAAETQYF
TRBV4-2	TRBJ2-2	CASSQEDLRTGELFF
TRBV6-5	TRBJ2-3	CASSYRAGAADTQYF
TRBV3-1	TRBJ2-1	CASSFWGGVEYNEQFF
TRBV6-5	TRBJ1-5	CASSYRDNQPQHF
TRBV11-2	TRBJ2-3	CASSWDKDTQYF
TRBV5-6	TRBJ1-5	CASSPSASLAQPQHF
TRBV25-1	TRBJ2-2	CASRSTGGTGELFF
TRBV6-1	TRBJ2-7	CASSAPGQGPYEQYF
TRBV4-1	TRBJ2-6	CASSLGWVQTGANVLTF
TRBV7-9	TRBJ1-1	CASSLMGGRSEAFF
TRBV15	TRBJ2-3	CATSRSGGREDTQYF
TRBV28	TRBJ2-1	CASGVAQLAGVNEQFF